This T cell receptor (beta chain) is drawn from a study of blood T cell repertoires in COVID-19. Study context: Both acute and convalescent COVID-19 samples were obtained from the United States, Italy and Spain.

V was cut by 0 bases and J by 0 bases, with 9 bases left in between. The CDR3 contains 15 residues. The germline V gene encodes CDR1 SGHNT and CDR2 YYREEE (reference sequence). How the authors handled the data: The assay estimated nucleated cells by amplifying reference gene primers. Data came from immunoSEQ multiplex PCR; TCRdb stores just in-frame clones and leaves some out. V, J and clone size are taken as reported in that table, and D and trimming were inferred from the DNA itself. There are some 180,000 clones in the sample; approximately 88% occur only once, and 5.5% to 7.5% lies in the top ten.

The clonotype comes from a man in his forties or fifties with acute or convalescent COVID-19. V usage is TRBV5-4 and J usage is TRBJ1-2; D unresolved. The sample was peripheral blood. The CDR3 region has the DNA TGTGCCAGCAGCTTGGCACTGCGGACTAACTATGGCTACACCTTC. Its protein is CASSLALRTNYGYTF.